The 3 T cell receptor beta chains below were found in one sample sequenced in a study of blood T cell repertoires in COVID-19. Some clones are missing from TCRdb's copy, which holds only in-frame ones; the method was immunoSEQ multiplex PCR. The sample yields just over 95,000 clones, 80% to 85% seen once. Sequenced: peripheral blood. These receptors all come from a man between 60 and 70 years old with acute or convalescent COVID-19.

The chain combines TRBV12-3 or TRBV12-4 with TRBJ1-2, with 8 bases identical to TRBD1. The CDR3 runs to 13 residues. Trimming at V came to 4 bases and at J to 3 bases, leaving 1 base not matched to a gene. The CDR3 protein is CASSSRGHYGYTF. The CDR3 DNA reads as TGTGCCAGCAGTTCCAGGGGGCACTATGGCTACACCTTC.

CDR3 DNA: TGTGCCTCCCTCAGACAGGAAAGCTCCTATAATTCACCCCTCCACTTT. Its protein is CASLRQESSYNSPLHF. The chain is built from TRBV30 and TRBJ1-6; possibly TRBD1 for D (6 bases). The V gene's germline CDR1 is GTSNPN and CDR2 SVGIG (reference sequence). The CDR3 has 16 residues. V gave up 7 bases and J gave up 0 bases, with 16 bases separating them.

This sequence joins TRBV6-5 and TRBJ2-5, with 7 bases lining up with TRBD1. Germline V gene lookup returns CDR1 MNHEY and CDR2 SVGAGI. There are 14 residues in the CDR3. J was trimmed by 1 base and V by 6 bases; bases with no gene match: 5. CDR3 sequence (DNA): TGTGCCAGCAGGAGGACAGGCGGCCAAGAGACCCAGTACTTC. Translated, it gives CASRRTGGQETQYF.